These T cell receptor beta chains were read from a single sample in a study of neurological immune-mediated disorders. TCRdb used MiXCR to reprocess the 5' RACE reads, holding one entry per CDR3 protein. The sample has some 30,000 distinct CDR3 sequences, roughly a quarter seen once. The sequencing input was CD4+ T cells from blood. These receptor sequences come from a man aged 45-65 years with HTLV-1-associated myelopathy (HAM/TSP). Both conserved end residues are part of each CDR3. The order of the fields is V gene, J gene, CDR3 protein.

>TRBV27|TRBJ1-2
CASSSLQGAKGGYTF
>TRBV24-1|TRBJ2-3
CATSDNRGADAFGDTQYF
>TRBV12-3/TRBV12-4|TRBJ1-1
CASTSGRVNTEAFF
>TRBV5-1|TRBJ1-1
CASSPGQPMNTEAFF
>TRBV15|TRBJ1-6
CATSPETLYNSPLHF
>TRBV20-1|TRBJ2-3
CSASTHSDTDTQYF
>TRBV12-3/TRBV12-4|TRBJ2-5
CASSLDGAGRETQYF
>TRBV9|TRBJ1-4
CASSVRDLATNEKLFF
>TRBV5-6|TRBJ1-2
CASSVPGISESGYTF
>TRBV20-1|TRBJ1-2
CSASQGYGYTF
>TRBV5-1|TRBJ1-4
CASSLGGAANEKLFF
>TRBV5-4|TRBJ1-3
CASSFGQGGNTIYF
>TRBV3-1|TRBJ2-2
CASSRTGTSGTTGELFF
>TRBV19|TRBJ2-4
CASSLRAGTTSNIQYF
>TRBV29-1|TRBJ1-1
CSVCGQSAFF
>TRBV20-1|TRBJ2-3
CSAPGGSSITDTQYF
>TRBV20-1|TRBJ1-5
CSARGQISNQPQHF
>TRBV5-1|TRBJ2-3
CASSPGSRRADTQYF
>TRBV7-8|TRBJ1-1
CASSLAQGAAEAFF
>TRBV20-1|TRBJ2-5
CSARDRTSGETQYF
>TRBV29-1|TRBJ1-5
CSVTLGTGNQPQHF
>TRBV5-6|TRBJ2-5
CASSSAGQETQYF
>TRBV20-1|TRBJ2-1
CSARLAGVYNEQFF
>TRBV7-2|TRBJ2-7
CASSLVSYEQYF
>TRBV12-3/TRBV12-4|TRBJ1-2
CASSLDFYGYTF
>TRBV3-1|TRBJ1-2
CASSHVGTEYGYTF
>TRBV5-1|TRBJ1-2
CASSPGQRGEFYGYTF
>TRBV6-6|TRBJ1-2
CASRRGQGTIYGYTF
>TRBV29-1|TRBJ2-2
CSVRVTGLNTGELFF
>TRBV6-5|TRBJ1-2
CASSYRQGGNYGYTF
>TRBV12-3/TRBV12-4|TRBJ1-5
CASSSQQHSNQPQHF
>TRBV25-1|TRBJ2-3
CASTAQGAVADTQYF
>TRBV3-1|TRBJ2-1
CASSQDGLANSYNEQFF
>TRBV6-4|TRBJ2-3
CASSKNCGTDTQYF
>TRBV29-1|TRBJ2-5
CSVVGETQYF
>TRBV7-3|TRBJ2-2
CASSPPGSVTGELFF
>TRBV7-2|TRBJ2-7
CASSLESSGSYEQYF
>TRBV7-8|TRBJ2-7
CASSSRDKSSYEQYF
>TRBV5-1|TRBJ2-1
CASSSPGLAGLRWNEQFF
>TRBV20-1|TRBJ2-3
CSARQGADTQYF
>TRBV29-1|TRBJ1-4
CSVGITNEKLFF
>TRBV6-5|TRBJ1-3
CASRTDSRGLGGNTIYF
>TRBV20-1|TRBJ2-1
CSAGHPNYNEQFF
>TRBV7-9|TRBJ1-1
CASSSWVRDTEAFF
>TRBV7-9|TRBJ2-2
CASRPTGANTGELFF